This TCR beta chain was sequenced in a study of neoadjuvant anti-PD-1 for oral cavity cancer. Study-level information: Patients without progression received a fourth nivolumab dose around day 43, then surgical resection on days 50-56.

The time point: after neoadjuvant nivolumab, at surgical resection. Stage II-IVA oral cavity squamous cell carcinoma was new and untreated by systemic or radiation therapy. Patients had HPV-negative, locally advanced oral cavity squamous cell carcinoma. V shed 4 bases and J shed 3 bases, with 7 bases lying between them. Germline V gene data show CDR1 as SGDLS and CDR2 as YYNGEE. The CDR3 spans 12 residues. Blood libraries mostly used about 0.5 ug genomic DNA, six replicates each. TCRdb's table, derived via immunoSEQ multiplex PCR, lists solely in-frame clones and lacks some. The data contain some 70,000 clones, about 85% of them seen just once; the ten biggest clones take up roughly 3.4%.

V and J are TRBV9 and TRBJ2-5, with unresolved D. Sequences were derived from PBMCs, sampled after nivolumab (anti-PD-1) treatment. The clonotype was recovered from a person between 40 and 79 years old with oral cavity squamous cell carcinoma. This chain's CDR3 is CASSLSKETQYF. CDR3 bases: TGTGCCAGCAGCCTGTCAAAAGAGACCCAGTACTTC. Looking up the rest from reference TRBV9 and TRBJ2-5 gives the full variable domain: DSGVTQTPKHLITATGQRVTLRCSPRSGDLSVYWYQQSLDQGLQFLIQYYNGEERAKGNILERFSAQQFPDLHSELNLSSLELGDSALYFCASSLSKETQYFGPGTRLLVL.